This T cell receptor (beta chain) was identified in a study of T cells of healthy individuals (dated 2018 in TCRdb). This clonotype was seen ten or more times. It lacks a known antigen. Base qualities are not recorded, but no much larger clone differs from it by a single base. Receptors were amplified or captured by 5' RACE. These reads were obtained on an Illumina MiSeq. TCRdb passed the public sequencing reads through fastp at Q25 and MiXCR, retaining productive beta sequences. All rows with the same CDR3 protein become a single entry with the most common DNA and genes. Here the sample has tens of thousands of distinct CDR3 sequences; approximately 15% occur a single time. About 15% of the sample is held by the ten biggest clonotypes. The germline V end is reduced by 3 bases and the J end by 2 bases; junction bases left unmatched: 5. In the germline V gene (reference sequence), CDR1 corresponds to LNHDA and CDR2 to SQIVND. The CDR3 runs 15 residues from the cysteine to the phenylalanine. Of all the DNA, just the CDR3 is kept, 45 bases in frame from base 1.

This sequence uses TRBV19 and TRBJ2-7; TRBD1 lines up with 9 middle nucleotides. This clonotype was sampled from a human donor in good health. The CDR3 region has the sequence CASSIRGQGAYEQYF. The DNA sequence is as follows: TGTGCCAGTAGTATTCGGGGACAGGGCGCCTACGAGCAGTACTTC. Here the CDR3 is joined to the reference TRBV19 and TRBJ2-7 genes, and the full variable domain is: DGGITQSPKYLFRKEGQNVTLSCEQNLNHDAMYWYRQDPGQGLRLIYYSQIVNDFQKGDIAEGYSVSREKKESFPLTVTSAQKNPTAFYLCASSIRGQGAYEQYFGPGTRLTVT.